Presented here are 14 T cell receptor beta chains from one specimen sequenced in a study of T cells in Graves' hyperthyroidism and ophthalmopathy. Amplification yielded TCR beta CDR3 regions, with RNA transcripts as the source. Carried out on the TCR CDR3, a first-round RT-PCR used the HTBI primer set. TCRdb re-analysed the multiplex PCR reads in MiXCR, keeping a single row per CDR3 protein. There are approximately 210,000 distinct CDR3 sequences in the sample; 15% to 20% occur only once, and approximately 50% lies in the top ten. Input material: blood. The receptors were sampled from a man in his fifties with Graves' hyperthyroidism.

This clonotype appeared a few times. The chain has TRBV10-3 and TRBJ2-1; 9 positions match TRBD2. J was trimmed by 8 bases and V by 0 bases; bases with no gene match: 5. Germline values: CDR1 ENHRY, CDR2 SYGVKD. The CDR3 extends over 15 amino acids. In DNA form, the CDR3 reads TGTGCCATCAGTGAGTCGTTGGTAGCGGGAGATGAGCAGTTCTTC. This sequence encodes CAISESLVAGDEQFF.

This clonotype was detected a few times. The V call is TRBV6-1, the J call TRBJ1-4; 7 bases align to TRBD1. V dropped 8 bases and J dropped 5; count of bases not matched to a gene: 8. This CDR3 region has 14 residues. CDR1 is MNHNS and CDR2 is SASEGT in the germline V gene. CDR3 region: CASASGTENEKLFF. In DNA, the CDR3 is TGTGCCAGCGCTTCCGGGACAGAGAATGAAAAACTGTTTTTT.

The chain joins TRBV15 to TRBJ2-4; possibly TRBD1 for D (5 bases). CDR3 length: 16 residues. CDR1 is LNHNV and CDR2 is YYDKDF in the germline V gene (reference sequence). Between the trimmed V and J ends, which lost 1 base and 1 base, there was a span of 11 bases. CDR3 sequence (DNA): TGTGCCACCAGCAGAGTAGTACAGGTGGCCAAAAACATTCAGTACTTC. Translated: CATSRVVQVAKNIQYF.

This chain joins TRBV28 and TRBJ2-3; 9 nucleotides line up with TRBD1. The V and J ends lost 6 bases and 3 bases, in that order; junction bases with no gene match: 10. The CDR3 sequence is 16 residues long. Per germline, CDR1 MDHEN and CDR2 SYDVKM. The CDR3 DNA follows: TGTGCCAGCAGCTTCTGGACAGGGGTGCGGACAGATACGCAGTATTTT. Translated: CASSFWTGVRTDTQYF.

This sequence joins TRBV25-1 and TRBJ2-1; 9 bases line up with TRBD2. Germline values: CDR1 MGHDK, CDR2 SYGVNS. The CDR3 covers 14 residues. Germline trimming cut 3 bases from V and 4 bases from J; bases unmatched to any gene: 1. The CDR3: CASSESGGYNEQFF. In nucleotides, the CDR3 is TGTGCCAGCAGTGAGAGCGGGGGGTACAATGAGCAGTTCTTC.

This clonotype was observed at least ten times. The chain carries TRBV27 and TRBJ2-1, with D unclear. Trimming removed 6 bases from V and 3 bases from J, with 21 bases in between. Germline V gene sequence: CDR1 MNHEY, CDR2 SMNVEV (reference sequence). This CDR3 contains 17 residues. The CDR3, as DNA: TGTGCCAGCAGACAACATGCCCAACAACGATTCTACAATGAGCAGTTCTTC. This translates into CASRQHAQQRFYNEQFF.

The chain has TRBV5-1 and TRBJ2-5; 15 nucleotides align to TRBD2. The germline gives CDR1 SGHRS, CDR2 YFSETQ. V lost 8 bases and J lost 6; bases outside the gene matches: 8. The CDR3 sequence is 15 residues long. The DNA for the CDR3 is TGCGCCAGTAGTGGGACTAGCGGGAGGTTGAAGACCCAGTACTTC. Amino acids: CASSGTSGRLKTQYF.

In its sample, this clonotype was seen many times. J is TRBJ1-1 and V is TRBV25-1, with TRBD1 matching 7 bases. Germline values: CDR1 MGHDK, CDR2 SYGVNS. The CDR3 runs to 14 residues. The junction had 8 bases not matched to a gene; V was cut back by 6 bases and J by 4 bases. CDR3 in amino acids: CASRVTGMGTEAFF. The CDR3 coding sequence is TGTGCCAGCAGGGTGACAGGGATGGGCACTGAAGCTTTCTTT.

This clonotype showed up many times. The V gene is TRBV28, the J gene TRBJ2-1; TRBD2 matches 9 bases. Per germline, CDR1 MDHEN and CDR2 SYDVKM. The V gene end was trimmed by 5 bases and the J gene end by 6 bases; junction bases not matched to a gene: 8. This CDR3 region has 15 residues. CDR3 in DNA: TGTGCCAGCAGTCGGCCTAGCGGGGATCCCAATGAGCAGTTCTTC. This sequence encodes CASSRPSGDPNEQFF. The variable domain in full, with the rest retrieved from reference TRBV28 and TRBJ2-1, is DVKVTQSSRYLVKRTGEKVFLECVQDMDHENMFWYRQDPGLGLRLIYFSYDVKMKEKGDIPEGYSVSREKKERFSLILESASTNQTSMYLCASSRPSGDPNEQFFGPGTRLTVL.

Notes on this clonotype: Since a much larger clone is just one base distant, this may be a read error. CDR3 residues: CASSRQGQGQPRHF. The CDR3 nucleotides read TGTGCCAGCAGCCGACAGGGCCAGGGGCAGCCCCGGCATTTT. The chain recombines TRBV3-1 with TRBJ1-5; 7 nucleotides match TRBD1. CDR1 and CDR2 (germline): LGHDT, YNNKEL (reference sequence). CDR3 length: 14 residues.

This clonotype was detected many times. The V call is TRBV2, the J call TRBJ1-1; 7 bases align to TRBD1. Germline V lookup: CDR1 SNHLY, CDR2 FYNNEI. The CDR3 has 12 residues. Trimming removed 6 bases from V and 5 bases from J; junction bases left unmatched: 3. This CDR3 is CASRRQGTEAFF. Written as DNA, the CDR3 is TGTGCCAGCAGGAGACAGGGAACTGAAGCTTTCTTT.

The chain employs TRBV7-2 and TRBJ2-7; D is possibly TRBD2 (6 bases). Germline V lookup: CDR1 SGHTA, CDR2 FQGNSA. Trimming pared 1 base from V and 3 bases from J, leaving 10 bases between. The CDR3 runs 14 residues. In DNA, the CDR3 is TGTGCCAGCAGCTTAGGACGGGGGAACTACGAGCAGTACTTC. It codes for CASSLGRGNYEQYF.

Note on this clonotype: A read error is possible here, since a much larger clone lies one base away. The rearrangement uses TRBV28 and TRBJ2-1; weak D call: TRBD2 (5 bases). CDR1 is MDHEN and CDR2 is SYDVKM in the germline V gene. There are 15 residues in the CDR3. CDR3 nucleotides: TGTGTCAGCAGTGAAATCAGCGGAACCTACAATGAGCAGTTCTTC. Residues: CVSSEISGTYNEQFF.

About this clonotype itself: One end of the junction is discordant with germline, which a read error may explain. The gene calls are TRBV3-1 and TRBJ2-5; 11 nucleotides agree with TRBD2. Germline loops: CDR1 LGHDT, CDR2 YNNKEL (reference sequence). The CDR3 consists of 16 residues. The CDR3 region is CASSNRLAGNQGTQYF. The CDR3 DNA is TGTGCCAGCAGCAACAGACTAGCGGGAAACCAAGGGACCCAGTACTTC.